This T cell receptor beta chain was retrieved from a study of immune evolution from preneoplasia to lung adenocarcinoma. CDR1 and CDR2 from the germline V gene are SNHLY and FYNNEI. The CDR3 totals 15 residues. Trimming removed 7 bases from V and 2 bases from J; junction bases left unmatched: 6. The protocol was immunoSEQ multiplex PCR, while the TCRdb copy is restricted to in-frame clones and leaves out a portion. The sample holds approximately 7,100 clones; over 60% are singletons and the top ten take 6% to 8%. Specimen: FFPE lung adenocarcinoma in situ tissue. This TCR was sampled from a person aged 55 to 79 with lung adenocarcinoma. The V gene is TRBV2, the J gene TRBJ2-1; 9 bases align to TRBD1. The CDR3 is CASKADRGTYNEQFF. The DNA for the CDR3 is TGTGCCAGCAAGGCGGACAGGGGCACCTACAATGAGCAGTTCTTC.